This T cell receptor (beta chain) originates from a study of blood T cell repertoires in COVID-19 (dated by TCRdb to the early 2020s). Some background on the complete study: Samples from collaborators originated in the United States, Italy and Spain and spanned both the acute and convalescent phases of COVID-19. The material from the prospective study consisted of cDNA or gDNA derived from T cells, B-cell-depleted T cells, or PBMCs. The dataset comprised deeply sampled blood TCRbeta repertoires from subjects exposed to, actively infected with, or recovered from COVID-19. The repertoires were released in a freely available public database meant as a resource for research on the immune response to SARS-CoV-2. Samples came from the ongoing ImmuneRACE study (first 160 participants) plus 1,254 subjects from 6 global collaborators. Nearly every sample came with metadata listing a de-identified subject ID, COVID-19 status, age in years and sex. Where available, HLA class I and class II types were obtained from metadata supplied by the sample provider rather than from assay-based typing.

The CDR3 goes from the cysteine to the phenylalanine over 15 residues. The sequence is cut down to CDR3 DNA, 45 bases in frame from base 1. V gives up 6 bases and J gives up 3 bases, and the segment between their germline ends measures 18 bases. Via the germline V gene (reference sequence), CDR1 is MNHEY and CDR2 SMNVEV. In the prospective study, participants were about 18 to 90 years old, resided in 24 geographic areas of the United States, and were enrolled through a virtual design. To assign participants to cohorts, the prospective study relied on clinical history that participants themselves reported in a screening survey and a study questionnaire. Exposed participants had been in contact with someone with a PCR-confirmed or clinician-diagnosed COVID-19 case within 2 weeks of study entry. In the prospective study, mobile phlebotomists collected whole blood, serum and a nasopharyngeal or oropharyngeal swab from each participant. Prospective study participants could optionally give additional blood draws and questionnaires over an approximately 2-month period. Prospective study blood samples were shipped either frozen or at room temperature before DNA extraction.

Paper-wide results and their limitations: How much clinical and demographic metadata was included differed by source and by participant, and the metadata was provided uncurated.

TCRbeta CDR3 regions were amplified from genomic DNA by means of the immunoSEQ Assay, a bias-controlled multiplex PCR. From the authors' description of their analysis: Nucleated cell counts per sample were estimated from amplification of reference gene primers within the assay. To quantify the absolute abundance of each unique TCRbeta CDR3 rearrangement, sequence reads were collapsed and filtered. For each sample, productive Simpson clonality was calculated by taking the square root of Simpson's diversity index across productive rearrangements. Not all clones reach the TCRdb copy of this immuneACCESS table, which keeps in-frame sequences only. Checked studies attribute under half of the gap to unresolved V genes and leave the rest unexplained. V and J calls plus clone size are reproduced from that table; the DNA served to infer D and trimming. Within this sample are about 150,000 clones, with 75% to 90% of them counted one time only. The ten largest clonotypes hold about 4% of the sample.

To note about this clone: The clone's antigen remains unknown. One base away there is no much larger clone; base qualities are not given.

The receptor chain draws on TRBV27 and TRBJ2-7, and TRBD1 may be the D gene, going by 6 matching bases. Sequencing was done on a sample of PBMCs or T cells enriched from blood (not recorded which). The source of this sequence is a woman aged 40 to 55 who had been exposed to COVID-19. The CDR3 region reads CASSLVETGYYEQYF. The nucleotides are TGTGCCAGCAGCCTCGTTGAGACAGGATACTACGAGCAGTACTTC.